This record covers a single TCR delta chain. One end of the junction fails to match germline, which may point to a read error. This sample was included in a study of gamma-delta chains in newborns, infants, children. Study background: Innate gammadelta T cells reportedly expand polyclonally right after birth, driven by microbial exposure, per the title.

TCRdb re-called the reads using CATT. The sample includes 5,400 or so delta-chain clones, around a sixth of them seen just once. Germline V gene data show CDR1 as GEAIGNYY and CDR2 as EKD. CDR3 length equals 18 residues. The J gene is TRDJ3, the V gene TRDV2; TRDD3 agrees at 7 bases. The J gene is not listed in TCRdb, so it was assigned here from a DNA match to germline. The sequence came from a child who was a newborn, infant or young child, either healthy, febrile or measles-vaccinated (not recorded which). The sequenced sample consisted of blood. The CDR3 nucleotides are TGTGCCTGTGACACCGGGTGGGGGAGCTCCTGGGACACCCGAAAGATGTTTTTC. Amino acid sequence: CACDTGWGSSWDTRKMFF.